Listed below are T cell receptor beta chains from one sample, sequenced in a study of cytomegalovirus exposure and HLA in healthy donors. Repertoires were generated with immunoSEQ multiplex PCR, while TCRdb's copy carries only in-frame clones and drops some. This sample's table has 150,000 to 200,000 clones. Sequencing used PBMCs. These receptors were collected from a woman aged 18-29 years in good health and CMV-seropositive. Each CDR3 is given with its conserved first and last residue. The D gene is left open where the match is weak.

D gene: TRBD1; J gene: TRBJ2-3; V gene: TRBV12-5; CDR3 length: 16; CDR3 DNA: TGTGCTAGTGGTTTTGGATCGGGACAGGGCACAGATACGCAGTATTTT; CDR3 protein: CASGFGSGQGTDTQYF
D gene: TRBD1; J gene: TRBJ2-3; V gene: TRBV4-1; CDR3 length: 15; CDR3 DNA: TGCGCCAGCAGCCCGCACGGACAGGGTACAGATACGCAGTATTTT; CDR3 protein: CASSPHGQGTDTQYF
D gene: -; J gene: TRBJ1-2; V gene: TRBV2; CDR3 length: 12; CDR3 DNA: TGTGCCAGCAGTGAATTGGGGCGTGGCTACACCTTC; CDR3 protein: CASSELGRGYTF
D gene: TRBD2; J gene: TRBJ2-7; V gene: TRBV19; CDR3 length: 15; CDR3 DNA: TGTGCCAGTAGCAAACTAGCGGGAGGGCCTTACGAGCAGTACTTC; CDR3 protein: CASSKLAGGPYEQYF
D gene: -; J gene: TRBJ2-2; V gene: TRBV12-1; CDR3 length: 16; CDR3 DNA: TGTGCCAGCACCCCGGACAGGGCCCTTTCCGCCGGGGAGCTGTTTTTT; CDR3 protein: CASTPDRALSAGELFF
D gene: -; J gene: TRBJ2-1; V gene: TRBV11-3; CDR3 length: 16; CDR3 DNA: TGTGCCAGCAGCTTACTTGGGGGAGGTCCGGGGAATGAGCAGTTCTTC; CDR3 protein: CASSLLGGGPGNEQFF
D gene: -; J gene: TRBJ1-4; V gene: TRBV15; CDR3 length: 16; CDR3 DNA: TGTGCCACCAGCAGAGAGGGGGAGGGGCTCGATGAAAAACTGTTTTTT; CDR3 protein: CATSREGEGLDEKLFF
D gene: -; J gene: TRBJ1-2; V gene: TRBV13; CDR3 length: 14; CDR3 DNA: TGTGCCAGCAGCCGACAGGATCTTCCCTATGGCTACACCTTC; CDR3 protein: CASSRQDLPYGYTF
D gene: -; J gene: TRBJ1-1; V gene: TRBV11-3; CDR3 length: 13; CDR3 DNA: TGTGCCAGCAGCTTAGAACAGGGCGCTGAAGCTTTCTTT; CDR3 protein: CASSLEQGAEAFF
D gene: -; J gene: TRBJ1-5; V gene: TRBV30; CDR3 length: 13; CDR3 DNA: TGTGCCTGGAGTACAGGGTCTGGTCAGCCCCAGCATTTT; CDR3 protein: CAWSTGSGQPQHF
D gene: TRBD1; J gene: TRBJ2-1; V gene: TRBV9; CDR3 length: 16; CDR3 DNA: TGTGCCAGCAGCGTAAGGGGGCTGAGCTCCTACAATGAGCAGTTCTTC; CDR3 protein: CASSVRGLSSYNEQFF
D gene: -; J gene: TRBJ2-3; V gene: TRBV5-1; CDR3 length: 15; CDR3 DNA: TGCGCCAGCAGCTTGGGAGCCAAGCCCACAGATACGCAGTATTTT; CDR3 protein: CASSLGAKPTDTQYF
D gene: -; J gene: TRBJ2-3; V gene: TRBV30; CDR3 length: 13; CDR3 DNA: TGTGCCTGGAGCCTCGGTCTCCTCGATACGCAGTATTTT; CDR3 protein: CAWSLGLLDTQYF
D gene: -; J gene: TRBJ2-7; V gene: TRBV6-1; CDR3 length: 12; CDR3 DNA: TGTGTCAGCAGTGAACTGGGGCGGGAGCAGTACTTC; CDR3 protein: CVSSELGREQYF
D gene: TRBD1; J gene: TRBJ1-2; V gene: TRBV5-4; CDR3 length: 16; CDR3 DNA: TGTGCCAGCAGCTTGAGTAGGCAGGGGGCGAAAAGTGGCTACACCTTC; CDR3 protein: CASSLSRQGAKSGYTF
D gene: -; J gene: TRBJ2-3; V gene: TRBV5-1; CDR3 length: 13; CDR3 DNA: TGCGCCAGCAGGTCATTAGTCACAGATACGCAGTATTTT; CDR3 protein: CASRSLVTDTQYF
D gene: TRBD2; J gene: TRBJ2-5; V gene: TRBV6-4; CDR3 length: 17; CDR3 DNA: TGTGCCAGCAGTGACCGGACTAGCGGGGGTCCTCAAGAGACCCAGTACTTC; CDR3 protein: CASSDRTSGGPQETQYF
D gene: TRBD2; J gene: TRBJ2-3; V gene: TRBV10-2; CDR3 length: 16; CDR3 DNA: TGCGCCAGCACCGAACGGACTAGCGGGAGAGGAAATACGCAGTATTTT; CDR3 protein: CASTERTSGRGNTQYF
D gene: -; J gene: TRBJ1-1; V gene: TRBV30; CDR3 length: 13; CDR3 DNA: TGTGCCTGGAGTGGATCGGGAGGCACTGAAGCTTTCTTT; CDR3 protein: CAWSGSGGTEAFF
D gene: -; J gene: TRBJ1-2; V gene: TRBV25-1; CDR3 length: 15; CDR3 DNA: TGTGCCAGCAGTGAAATCGGCGGAGGTAACTATGGCTACACCTTC; CDR3 protein: CASSEIGGGNYGYTF
D gene: TRBD2; J gene: TRBJ2-1; V gene: TRBV11-3; CDR3 length: 14; CDR3 DNA: TGTGCCAGCAGCCGTCTAGCGGGAGGCAATGAGCAGTTCTTC; CDR3 protein: CASSRLAGGNEQFF
D gene: -; J gene: TRBJ2-1; V gene: TRBV5-1; CDR3 length: 14; CDR3 DNA: TGCGCCAGCAGCCTCTATCCGGGGTACAATGAGCAGTTCTTC; CDR3 protein: CASSLYPGYNEQFF
D gene: TRBD1; J gene: TRBJ1-1; V gene: TRBV19; CDR3 length: 15; CDR3 DNA: TGTGCCAGTAGTATAGACCCGAGACAGGGATTTCGTCGAAACTTT; CDR3 protein: CASSIDPRQGFRRNF
D gene: TRBD2; J gene: TRBJ2-1; V gene: TRBV7-2; CDR3 length: 15; CDR3 DNA: TGTGCCAGCAGCCCGTCACTAGCGGGGGGGTTTGAGCAGTTCTTC; CDR3 protein: CASSPSLAGGFEQFF
D gene: TRBD1; J gene: TRBJ1-5; V gene: TRBV2; CDR3 length: 14; CDR3 DNA: TGTGCCAGCATGACAGGGCTCGGGGGTCAGCCCCAGCATTTT; CDR3 protein: CASMTGLGGQPQHF
D gene: -; J gene: TRBJ2-2; V gene: TRBV10-1; CDR3 length: 13; CDR3 DNA: TGCGCCAGCTTCCCCACCGGGACCGGGGAGCTGTTTTTT; CDR3 protein: CASFPTGTGELFF